This T cell receptor beta chain was identified during a study of shared clonotypes between healthy human individuals. Study-level background: Three plates were used per donor for CD4 naive, three for CD4 memory, two for CD8 naive and one for CD8 memory.

Clones were sequenced by immunoSEQ multiplex PCR, and TCRdb holds only the in-frame ones, with some missing. Seen here are roughly 2.5 million clones, more than 90% observed once, and the top ten hold roughly 0.15%. Concerning this clone itself: What it binds is unknown.

None of the donors, who were healthy HIV-negative adults, had recently had acute infections or vaccinations. In germline, CDR1 is SGHRS, CDR2 YFSETQ. This CDR3 region has 14 residues. Trimming left V 7 bases short and J 0 bases short, with 14 bases between. Findings of the study overall: Shared clonotypes across all four donors exceeded non-shared ones in generation probability.

This clonotype was sampled from a man between 18 and 29 years old in good health. This sequence joins TRBV5-1 and TRBJ2-7, with no clear D. Material for sequencing was naive CD4+ T cells sorted from blood. Stated subset: CD45RA+ positively selected. The CDR3 region is CASSPLQRSYEQYF. Written as DNA, the CDR3 is TGCGCCAGCTCACCCCTACAGCGCTCCTACGAGCAGTACTTC.